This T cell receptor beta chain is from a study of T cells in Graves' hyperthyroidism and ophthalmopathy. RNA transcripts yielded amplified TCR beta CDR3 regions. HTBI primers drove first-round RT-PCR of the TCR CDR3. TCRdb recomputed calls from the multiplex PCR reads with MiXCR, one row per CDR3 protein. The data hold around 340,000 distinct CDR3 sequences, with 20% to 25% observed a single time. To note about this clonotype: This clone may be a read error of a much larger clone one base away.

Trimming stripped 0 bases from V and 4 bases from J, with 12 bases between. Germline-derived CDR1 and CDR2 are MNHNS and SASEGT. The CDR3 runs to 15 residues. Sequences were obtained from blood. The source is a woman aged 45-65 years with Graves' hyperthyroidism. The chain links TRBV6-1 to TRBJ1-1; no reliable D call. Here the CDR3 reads CASSEAGGLGTEAFF. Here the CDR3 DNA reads TGTGCCAGCAGTGAAGCCGGAGGGTTGGGCACTGAAGCTTTCTTT.